This T cell receptor (beta chain) was found in a study of T cells after posttransplantation cyclophosphamide. Busulfan-fludarabine conditioning, marrow transplant, and cyclophosphamide on days +3 and +4 were administered. TCRdb's table, derived via immunoSEQ multiplex PCR, lists solely in-frame clones and lacks some. Of 15,000 to 20,000 clones detected, roughly 70% appear once; the ten largest clones hold roughly a quarter. The specimen comprised PBMCs, sampled after an allogeneic stem cell transplant with post-transplant cyclophosphamide. The receptor was isolated from a male patient in his 30s who received an allogeneic stem cell transplant from a related donor, was CMV-positive, and had acute GVHD only. A share of the T cells may be of graft donor origin.

CDR3 in amino acids: CASSFSPGVSYEQYF. The DNA of the CDR3 is TGTGCCAGCAGCTTTAGCCCCGGGGTGTCCTACGAGCAGTACTTC. This chain links TRBV5-6 with TRBJ2-7; a possible D gene is TRBD2 (5 bases). V was shortened by 2 bases and J by 1 base, with 13 bases between the two germline ends. The CDR3 length is 15 residues. Germline V gene lookup returns CDR1 SGHDT and CDR2 YYEEEE.